The entry that follows covers one TCR beta chain sequence. This entry is derived from a study of long-term antiretroviral therapy in people with HIV. Study overall: The earliest specimens came about a decade ahead of the 2015 immediate-ART recommendation.

They ran version v3.0 of the immunoSEQ assay at survey level. Sequencing used immunoSEQ multiplex PCR; TCRdb keeps in-frame clones, though not all of them. This table holds fewer than 20,000 clones, 65% to 85% found once. The CDR3 is 14 residues long. The V gene end was trimmed by 5 bases and the J gene end by 6 bases; junction bases not matched to a gene: 10. CDR1 is GTSNPN, CDR2 SVGIG, per germline (reference sequence). Cryopreserved PBMC samples of about 1-10 million cells were used for DNA extraction. This specimen was unsorted PBMCs, taken 0.6 years after starting antiretroviral therapy. The chain has TRBV30 and TRBJ1-2, with 9 bases identical to TRBD1. The sequence was collected from a woman aged 18 to 35 with HIV. The chain's CDR3 is CAWDRDREQHGYTF. The CDR3 region has the DNA TGTGCCTGGGATAGGGACAGGGAACAGCATGGCTACACCTTC.